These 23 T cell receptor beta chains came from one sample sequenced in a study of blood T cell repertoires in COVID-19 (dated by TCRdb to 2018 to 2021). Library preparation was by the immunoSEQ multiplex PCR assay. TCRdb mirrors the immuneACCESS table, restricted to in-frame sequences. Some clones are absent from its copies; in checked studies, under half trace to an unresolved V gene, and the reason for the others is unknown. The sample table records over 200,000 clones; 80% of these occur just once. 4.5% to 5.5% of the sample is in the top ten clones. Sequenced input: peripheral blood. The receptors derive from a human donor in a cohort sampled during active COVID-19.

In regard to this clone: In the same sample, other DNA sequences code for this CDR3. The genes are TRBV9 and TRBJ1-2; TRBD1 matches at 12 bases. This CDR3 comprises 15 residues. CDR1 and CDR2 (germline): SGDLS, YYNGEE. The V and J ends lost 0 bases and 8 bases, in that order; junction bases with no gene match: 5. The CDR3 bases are TGTGCCAGCAGCGTAGGGGGACAGGGGGCAGGAGGCTACACCTTC. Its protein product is CASSVGGQGAGGYTF.

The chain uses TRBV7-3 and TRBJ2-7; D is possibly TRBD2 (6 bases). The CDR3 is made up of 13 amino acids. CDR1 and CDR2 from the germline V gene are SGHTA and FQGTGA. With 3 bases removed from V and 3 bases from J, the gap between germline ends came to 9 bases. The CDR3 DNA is TGTGCCAGCAGCTTGGGACTTCACTACGAGCAGTACTTC. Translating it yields CASSLGLHYEQYF. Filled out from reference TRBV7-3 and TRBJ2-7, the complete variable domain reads GAGVSQTPSNKVTEKGKYVELRCDPISGHTALYWYRQSLGQGPEFLIYFQGTGAADDSGLPNDRFFAVRPEGSVSTLKIQRTERGDSAVYLCASSLGLHYEQYFGPGTRLTVT.

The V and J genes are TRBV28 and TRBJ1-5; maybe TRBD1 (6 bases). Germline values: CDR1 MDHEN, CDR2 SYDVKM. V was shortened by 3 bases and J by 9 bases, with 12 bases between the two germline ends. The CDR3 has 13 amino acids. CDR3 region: CASSLDSHPPQHF. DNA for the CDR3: TGTGCCAGCAGTTTGGACAGCCATCCGCCCCAGCATTTT.

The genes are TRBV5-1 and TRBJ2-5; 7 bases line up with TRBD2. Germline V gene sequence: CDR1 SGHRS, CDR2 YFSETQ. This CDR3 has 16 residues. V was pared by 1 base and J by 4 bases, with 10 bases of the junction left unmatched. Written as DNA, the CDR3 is TGCGCCAGCAGCTTGACGAGGGGCGGGGAGGGAGAGACCCAGTACTTC. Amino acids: CASSLTRGGEGETQYF. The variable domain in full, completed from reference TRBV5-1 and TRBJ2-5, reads KAGVTQTPRYLIKTRGQQVTLSCSPISGHRSVSWYQQTPGQGLQFLFEYFSETQRNKGNFPGRFSGRQFSNSRSEMNVSTLELGDSALYLCASSLTRGGEGETQYFGPGTRLLVL.

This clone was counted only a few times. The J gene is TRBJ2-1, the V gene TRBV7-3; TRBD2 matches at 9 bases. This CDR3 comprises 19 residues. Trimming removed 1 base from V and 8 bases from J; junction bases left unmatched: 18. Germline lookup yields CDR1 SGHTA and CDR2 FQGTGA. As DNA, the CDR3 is TGTGCCAGCAGCTTAAACCCCCGGGGGGCGGGAGGGTATGAAGATGAGCAGTTCTTC. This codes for CASSLNPRGAGGYEDEQFF.

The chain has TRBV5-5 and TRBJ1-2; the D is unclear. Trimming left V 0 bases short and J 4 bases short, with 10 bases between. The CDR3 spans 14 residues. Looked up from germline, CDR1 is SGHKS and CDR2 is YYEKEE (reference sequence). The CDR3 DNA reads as TGTGCCAGCAGCTTGGAGGCAGGCCCCTATGGCTACACCTTC. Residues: CASSLEAGPYGYTF.

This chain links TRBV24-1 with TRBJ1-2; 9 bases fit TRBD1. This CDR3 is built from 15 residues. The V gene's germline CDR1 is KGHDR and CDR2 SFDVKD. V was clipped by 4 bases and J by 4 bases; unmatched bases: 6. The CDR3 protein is CATSDPGQGSYGYTF. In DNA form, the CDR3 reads TGTGCCACCAGTGACCCCGGACAGGGGAGCTATGGCTACACCTTC.

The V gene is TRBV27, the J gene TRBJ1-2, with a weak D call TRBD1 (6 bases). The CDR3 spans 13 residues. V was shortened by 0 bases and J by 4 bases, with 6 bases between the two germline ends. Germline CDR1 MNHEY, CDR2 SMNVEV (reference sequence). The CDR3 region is CASSLSGAYGYTF. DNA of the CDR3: TGTGCCAGCAGTTTATCGGGGGCCTATGGCTACACCTTC.

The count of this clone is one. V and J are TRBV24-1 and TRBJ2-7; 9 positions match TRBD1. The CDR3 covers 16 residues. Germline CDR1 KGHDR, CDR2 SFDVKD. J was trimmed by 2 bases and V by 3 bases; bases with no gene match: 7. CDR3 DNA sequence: TGTGCCACCAGTGATCGGGGGACAGGGCGACCCTACGAGCAGTACTTC. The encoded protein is CATSDRGTGRPYEQYF.

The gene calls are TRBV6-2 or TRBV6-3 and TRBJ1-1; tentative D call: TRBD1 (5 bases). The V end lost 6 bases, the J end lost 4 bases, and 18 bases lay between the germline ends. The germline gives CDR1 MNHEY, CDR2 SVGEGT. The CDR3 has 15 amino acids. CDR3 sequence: CASSHSSRASTEAFF. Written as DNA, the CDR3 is TGTGCCAGCAGCCACTCCTCCAGGGCGAGCACTGAAGCTTTCTTT.

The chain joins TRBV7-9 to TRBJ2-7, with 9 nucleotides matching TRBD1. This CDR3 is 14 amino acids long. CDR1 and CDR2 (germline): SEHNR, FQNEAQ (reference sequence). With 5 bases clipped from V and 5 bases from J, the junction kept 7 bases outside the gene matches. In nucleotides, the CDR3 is TGTGCCAGCAGCCCCGGGACAGGGTTCAACGAGCAGTACTTC. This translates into CASSPGTGFNEQYF.

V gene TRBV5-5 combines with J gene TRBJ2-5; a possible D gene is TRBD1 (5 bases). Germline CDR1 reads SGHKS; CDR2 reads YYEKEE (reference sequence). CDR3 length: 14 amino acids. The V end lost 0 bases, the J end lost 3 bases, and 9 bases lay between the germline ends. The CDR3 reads CASSLGGTEETQYF. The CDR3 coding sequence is TGTGCCAGCAGCTTGGGGGGCACGGAAGAGACCCAGTACTTC.

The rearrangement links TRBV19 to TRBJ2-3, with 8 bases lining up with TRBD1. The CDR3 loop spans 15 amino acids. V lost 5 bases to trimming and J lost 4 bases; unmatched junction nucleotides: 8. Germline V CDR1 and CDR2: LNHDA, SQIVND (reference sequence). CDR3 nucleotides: TGTGCCAGTAGTGCGGGACAGGCGGGCGCAGATACGCAGTATTTT. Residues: CASSAGQAGADTQYF.

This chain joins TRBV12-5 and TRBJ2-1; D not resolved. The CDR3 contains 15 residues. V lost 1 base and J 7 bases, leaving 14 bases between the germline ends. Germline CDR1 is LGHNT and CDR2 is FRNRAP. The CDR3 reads CASGLEPVPSNEQFF. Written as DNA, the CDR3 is TGTGCTAGTGGTTTGGAACCGGTACCTAGTAATGAGCAGTTCTTC. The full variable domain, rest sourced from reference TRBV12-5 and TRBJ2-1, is DARVTQTPRHKVTEMGQEVTMRCQPILGHNTVFWYRQTMMQGLELLAYFRNRAPLDDSGMPKDRFSAEMPDATLATLKIQPSEPRDSAVYFCASGLEPVPSNEQFFGPGTRLTVL.

CDR3 bases: TGTGCCAGCAGTTACGGGAGGGGAGATAGCTATGGCTACACCTTC. Amino acid sequence: CASSYGRGDSYGYTF. The V call is TRBV6-5, the J call TRBJ1-2; D may be TRBD1 (5 bases). The CDR3 runs to 15 residues. Germline CDR1 and CDR2: MNHEY and SVGAGI. V shed 2 bases and J shed 4 bases, with 14 bases lying between them.

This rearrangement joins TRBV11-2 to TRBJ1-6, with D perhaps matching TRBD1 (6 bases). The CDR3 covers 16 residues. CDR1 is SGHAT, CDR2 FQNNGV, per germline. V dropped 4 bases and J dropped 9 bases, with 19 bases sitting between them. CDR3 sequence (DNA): TGTGCCAGCAGCTCACCAGGTGGGGGGGCCGGTTCACCCCTCCACTTT. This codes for CASSSPGGGAGSPLHF. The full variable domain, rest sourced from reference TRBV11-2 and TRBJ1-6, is EAGVAQSPRYKIIEKRQSVAFWCNPISGHATLYWYQQILGQGPKLLIQFQNNGVVDDSQLPKDRFSAERLKGVDSTLKIQPAKLEDSAVYLCASSSPGGGAGSPLHFGNGTRLTVT.

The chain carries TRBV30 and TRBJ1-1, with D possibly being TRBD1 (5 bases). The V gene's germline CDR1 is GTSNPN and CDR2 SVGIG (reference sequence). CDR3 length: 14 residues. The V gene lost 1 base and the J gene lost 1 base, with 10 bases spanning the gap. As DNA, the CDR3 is TGTGCCTGGAGTGGTCAAGGGGCGAACACTGAAGCTTTCTTT. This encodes CAWSGQGANTEAFF.

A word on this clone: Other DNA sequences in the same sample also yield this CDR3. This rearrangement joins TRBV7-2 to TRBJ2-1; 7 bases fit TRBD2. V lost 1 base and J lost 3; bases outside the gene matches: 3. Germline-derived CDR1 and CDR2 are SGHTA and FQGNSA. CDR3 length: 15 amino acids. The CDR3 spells CASSLGTSLYNEQFF. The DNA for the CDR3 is TGTGCCAGCAGCTTAGGGACTAGTCTCTACAATGAGCAGTTCTTC.

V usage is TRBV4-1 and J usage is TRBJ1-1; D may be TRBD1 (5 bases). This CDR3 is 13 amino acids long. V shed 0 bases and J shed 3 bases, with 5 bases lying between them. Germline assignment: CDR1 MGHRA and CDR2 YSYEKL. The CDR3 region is CASSQDRDTEAFF. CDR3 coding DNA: TGCGCCAGCAGCCAAGACAGGGACACTGAAGCTTTCTTT.

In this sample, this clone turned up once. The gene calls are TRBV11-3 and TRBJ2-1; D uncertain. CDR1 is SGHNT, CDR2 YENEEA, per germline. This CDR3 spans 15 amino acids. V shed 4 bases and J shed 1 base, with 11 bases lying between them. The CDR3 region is CASSSDWVSYNEQFF. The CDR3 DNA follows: TGTGCCAGCAGCTCCGACTGGGTATCCTACAATGAGCAGTTCTTC. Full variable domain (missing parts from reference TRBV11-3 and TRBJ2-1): EAGVVQSPRYKIIEKKQPVAFWCNPISGHNTLYWYLQNLGQGPELLIRYENEEAVDDSQLPKDRFSAERLKGVDSTLKIQPAELGDSAVYLCASSSDWVSYNEQFFGPGTRLTVL.

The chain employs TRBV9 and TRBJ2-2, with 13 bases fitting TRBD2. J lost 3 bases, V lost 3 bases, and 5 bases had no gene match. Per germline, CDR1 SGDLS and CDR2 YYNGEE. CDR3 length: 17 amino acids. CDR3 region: CASSALAGGPYTGELFF. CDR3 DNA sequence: TGTGCCAGCAGCGCACTAGCGGGAGGGCCCTACACCGGGGAGCTGTTTTTT. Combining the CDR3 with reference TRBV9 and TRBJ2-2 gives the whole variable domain DSGVTQTPKHLITATGQRVTLRCSPRSGDLSVYWYQQSLDQGLQFLIQYYNGEERAKGNILERFSAQQFPDLHSELNLSSLELGDSALYFCASSALAGGPYTGELFFGEGSRLTVL.

Written as DNA, the CDR3 is TGTGCCATCAGTGAGGGGGCCACTGAAGCTTTCTTT. It yields the protein CAISEGATEAFF. V usage is TRBV10-3 and J usage is TRBJ1-1, with D possibly TRBD1 on 5 matching bases. This CDR3 contains 12 residues. With 2 bases removed from V and 4 bases from J, the gap between germline ends came to 5 bases. CDR1 is ENHRY, CDR2 SYGVKD, per germline.

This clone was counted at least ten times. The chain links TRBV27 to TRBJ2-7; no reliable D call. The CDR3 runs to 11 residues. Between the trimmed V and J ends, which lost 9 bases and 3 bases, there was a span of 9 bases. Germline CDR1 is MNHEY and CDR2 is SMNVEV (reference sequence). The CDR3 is CASDSGYEQYF. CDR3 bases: TGTGCCAGTGACTCGGGCTACGAGCAGTACTTC.